This T cell receptor beta chain was recovered during a study of OX40 agonist ivuxolimab in advanced cancers. Study context: The patients' treatment was ivuxolimab, an agonistic anti-OX40 (CD134) antibody. Every 2 weeks, patients received ivuxolimab intravenously, dosed at 0.01 to 10 mg/kg. Study conclusions and caveats: Relative to CD4+, CD8+ T cells held more expanded clones on average. Among the least clonally expanded were partial responders at 0.1-3.0 mg/kg.

With regard to this clone: Its antigen is as yet unknown.

Measured with immunoSEQ multiplex PCR; TCRdb has only the in-frame clones, and not every one. The sample records more than 50,000 clones, about 81% being singletons. Germline values: CDR1 MNHEY, CDR2 SVGAGI. This CDR3 has 15 amino acids. J lost 5 bases, V lost 6 bases, and 4 bases had no gene match. The chain links TRBV6-5 to TRBJ2-1; 13 bases are shared with TRBD2. The sample consisted of CD4+ or CD8+ T cells sorted from blood, taken in a trial of the OX40 agonist ivuxolimab. The sequence was collected from an adult with an advanced solid tumor such as melanoma, head and neck, liver or kidney cancer. CDR3 nucleotides: TGTGCCAGCAGAACGGGACTAGCGGGAAACAATGAGCAGTTCTTC. Its protein is CASRTGLAGNNEQFF.